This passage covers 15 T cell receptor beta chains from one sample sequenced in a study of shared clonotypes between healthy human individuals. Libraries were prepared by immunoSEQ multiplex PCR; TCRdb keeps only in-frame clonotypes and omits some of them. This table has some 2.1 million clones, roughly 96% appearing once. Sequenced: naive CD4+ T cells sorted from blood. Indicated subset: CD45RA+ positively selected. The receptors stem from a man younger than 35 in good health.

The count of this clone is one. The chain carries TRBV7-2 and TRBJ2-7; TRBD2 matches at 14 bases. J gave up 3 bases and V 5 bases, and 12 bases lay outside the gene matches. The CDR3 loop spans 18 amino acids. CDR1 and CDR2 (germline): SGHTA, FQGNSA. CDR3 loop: CASSPLGAGTSGSYEQYF. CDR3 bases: TGTGCCAGCAGCCCGTTGGGGGCCGGGACTAGCGGGAGCTACGAGCAGTACTTC.

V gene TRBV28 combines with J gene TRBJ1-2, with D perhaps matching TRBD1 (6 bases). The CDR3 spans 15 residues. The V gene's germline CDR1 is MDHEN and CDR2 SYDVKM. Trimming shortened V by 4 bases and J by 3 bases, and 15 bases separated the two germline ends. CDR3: CASSSTGSWDYGYTF. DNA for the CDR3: TGTGCCAGCAGTTCAACAGGGAGTTGGGACTATGGCTACACCTTC.

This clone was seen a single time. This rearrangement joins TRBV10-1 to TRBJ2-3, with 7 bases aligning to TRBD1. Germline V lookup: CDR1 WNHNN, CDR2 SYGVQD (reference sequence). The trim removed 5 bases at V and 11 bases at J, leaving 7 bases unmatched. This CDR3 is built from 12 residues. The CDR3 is CASSRTGIGQYF. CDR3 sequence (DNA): TGCGCCAGCAGTAGGACAGGTATCGGGCAGTATTTT.

The CDR3 sequence is CASRKGTANYEQYF. The CDR3 region has the DNA TGCGCCAGCAGAAAAGGGACGGCGAATTACGAGCAGTACTTC. The V and J genes are TRBV5-1 and TRBJ2-7; D tentatively fits TRBD1 or TRBD2 (5 bases each). Germline V lookup: CDR1 SGHRS, CDR2 YFSETQ. The CDR3 is made up of 14 amino acids. The V end lost 5 bases, the J end lost 4 bases, and 16 bases lay between the germline ends.

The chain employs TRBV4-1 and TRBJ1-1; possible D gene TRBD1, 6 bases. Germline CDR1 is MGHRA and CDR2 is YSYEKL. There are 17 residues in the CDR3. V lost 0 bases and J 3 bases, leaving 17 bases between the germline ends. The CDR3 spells CASSQDWTALTYTEAFF. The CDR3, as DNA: TGCGCCAGCAGCCAAGATTGGACAGCCCTAACCTACACTGAAGCTTTCTTT.

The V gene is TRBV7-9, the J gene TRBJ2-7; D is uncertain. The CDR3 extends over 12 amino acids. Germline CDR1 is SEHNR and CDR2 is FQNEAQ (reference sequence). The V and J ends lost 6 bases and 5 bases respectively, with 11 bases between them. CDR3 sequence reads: CASRSTPHEQYF. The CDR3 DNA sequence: TGTGCCAGCAGATCGACCCCCCACGAGCAGTACTTC.

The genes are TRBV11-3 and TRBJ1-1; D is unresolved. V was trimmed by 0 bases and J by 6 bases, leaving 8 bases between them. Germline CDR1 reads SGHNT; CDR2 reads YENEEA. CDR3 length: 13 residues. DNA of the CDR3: TGTGCCAGCAGCTTAGATCAAACAGCTGAAGCTTTCTTT. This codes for CASSLDQTAEAFF.

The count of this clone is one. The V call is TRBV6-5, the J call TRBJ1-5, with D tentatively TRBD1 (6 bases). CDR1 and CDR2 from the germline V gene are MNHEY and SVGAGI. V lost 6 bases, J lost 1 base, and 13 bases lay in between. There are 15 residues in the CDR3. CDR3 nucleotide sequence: TGTGCCAGCAGCACCGACAGGAGAAGCAATCAGCCCCAGCATTTT. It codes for CASSTDRRSNQPQHF.

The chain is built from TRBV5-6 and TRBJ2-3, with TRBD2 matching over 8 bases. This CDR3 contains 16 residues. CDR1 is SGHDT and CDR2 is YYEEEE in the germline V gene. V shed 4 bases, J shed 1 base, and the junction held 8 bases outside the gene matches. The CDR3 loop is CASSPTGSGGTDTQYF. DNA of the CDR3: TGTGCCAGCAGCCCGACGGGTAGCGGGGGCACAGATACGCAGTATTTT.

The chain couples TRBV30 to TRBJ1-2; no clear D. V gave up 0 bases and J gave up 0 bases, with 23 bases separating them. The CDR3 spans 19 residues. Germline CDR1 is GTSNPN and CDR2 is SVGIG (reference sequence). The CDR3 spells CAWSVSRTRPSVPNYGYTF. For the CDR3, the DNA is TGTGCCTGGAGTGTTTCACGGACCAGGCCCTCGGTTCCTAACTATGGCTACACCTTC.

The CDR3 reads CASSQKRDNSPLHF. As DNA, the CDR3 is TGCGCCAGCAGCCAAAAGCGGGATAATTCACCCCTCCACTTT. This chain uses TRBV4-1 with TRBJ1-6; D is ambiguous. Trimming removed 2 bases from V and 5 bases from J, with 7 bases in between. The CDR3 sequence is 14 residues long. CDR1 and CDR2 from the germline V gene are MGHRA and YSYEKL.

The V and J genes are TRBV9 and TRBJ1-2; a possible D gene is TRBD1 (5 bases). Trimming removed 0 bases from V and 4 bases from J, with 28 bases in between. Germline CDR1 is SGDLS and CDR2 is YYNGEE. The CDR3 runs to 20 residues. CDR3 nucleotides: TGTGCCAGCAGCGTAGATTGGCGGGGGATTCCGCCACAGGTACTCTATGGCTACACCTTC. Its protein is CASSVDWRGIPPQVLYGYTF.

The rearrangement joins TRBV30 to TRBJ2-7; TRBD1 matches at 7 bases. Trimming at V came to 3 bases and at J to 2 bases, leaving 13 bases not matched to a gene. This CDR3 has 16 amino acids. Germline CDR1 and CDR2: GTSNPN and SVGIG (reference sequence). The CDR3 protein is CAWSPSRDRGTYEQYF. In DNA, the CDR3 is TGTGCCTGGAGCCCCAGCCGGGACAGAGGAACCTACGAGCAGTACTTC.

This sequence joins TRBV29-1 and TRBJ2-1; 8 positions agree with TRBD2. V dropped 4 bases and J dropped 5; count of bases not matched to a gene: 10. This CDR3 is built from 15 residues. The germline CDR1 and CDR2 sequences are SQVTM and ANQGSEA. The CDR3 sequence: CSVAFSGTTNNEQFF. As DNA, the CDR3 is TGCAGCGTTGCCTTTAGCGGGACCACTAACAATGAGCAGTTCTTC.

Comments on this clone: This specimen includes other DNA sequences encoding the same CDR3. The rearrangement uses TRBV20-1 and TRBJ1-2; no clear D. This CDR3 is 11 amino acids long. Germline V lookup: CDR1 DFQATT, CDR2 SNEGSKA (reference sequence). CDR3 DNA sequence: TGCAGCCCTTGGGGTGTGGATGGCTACACCTTC. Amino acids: CSPWGVDGYTF.